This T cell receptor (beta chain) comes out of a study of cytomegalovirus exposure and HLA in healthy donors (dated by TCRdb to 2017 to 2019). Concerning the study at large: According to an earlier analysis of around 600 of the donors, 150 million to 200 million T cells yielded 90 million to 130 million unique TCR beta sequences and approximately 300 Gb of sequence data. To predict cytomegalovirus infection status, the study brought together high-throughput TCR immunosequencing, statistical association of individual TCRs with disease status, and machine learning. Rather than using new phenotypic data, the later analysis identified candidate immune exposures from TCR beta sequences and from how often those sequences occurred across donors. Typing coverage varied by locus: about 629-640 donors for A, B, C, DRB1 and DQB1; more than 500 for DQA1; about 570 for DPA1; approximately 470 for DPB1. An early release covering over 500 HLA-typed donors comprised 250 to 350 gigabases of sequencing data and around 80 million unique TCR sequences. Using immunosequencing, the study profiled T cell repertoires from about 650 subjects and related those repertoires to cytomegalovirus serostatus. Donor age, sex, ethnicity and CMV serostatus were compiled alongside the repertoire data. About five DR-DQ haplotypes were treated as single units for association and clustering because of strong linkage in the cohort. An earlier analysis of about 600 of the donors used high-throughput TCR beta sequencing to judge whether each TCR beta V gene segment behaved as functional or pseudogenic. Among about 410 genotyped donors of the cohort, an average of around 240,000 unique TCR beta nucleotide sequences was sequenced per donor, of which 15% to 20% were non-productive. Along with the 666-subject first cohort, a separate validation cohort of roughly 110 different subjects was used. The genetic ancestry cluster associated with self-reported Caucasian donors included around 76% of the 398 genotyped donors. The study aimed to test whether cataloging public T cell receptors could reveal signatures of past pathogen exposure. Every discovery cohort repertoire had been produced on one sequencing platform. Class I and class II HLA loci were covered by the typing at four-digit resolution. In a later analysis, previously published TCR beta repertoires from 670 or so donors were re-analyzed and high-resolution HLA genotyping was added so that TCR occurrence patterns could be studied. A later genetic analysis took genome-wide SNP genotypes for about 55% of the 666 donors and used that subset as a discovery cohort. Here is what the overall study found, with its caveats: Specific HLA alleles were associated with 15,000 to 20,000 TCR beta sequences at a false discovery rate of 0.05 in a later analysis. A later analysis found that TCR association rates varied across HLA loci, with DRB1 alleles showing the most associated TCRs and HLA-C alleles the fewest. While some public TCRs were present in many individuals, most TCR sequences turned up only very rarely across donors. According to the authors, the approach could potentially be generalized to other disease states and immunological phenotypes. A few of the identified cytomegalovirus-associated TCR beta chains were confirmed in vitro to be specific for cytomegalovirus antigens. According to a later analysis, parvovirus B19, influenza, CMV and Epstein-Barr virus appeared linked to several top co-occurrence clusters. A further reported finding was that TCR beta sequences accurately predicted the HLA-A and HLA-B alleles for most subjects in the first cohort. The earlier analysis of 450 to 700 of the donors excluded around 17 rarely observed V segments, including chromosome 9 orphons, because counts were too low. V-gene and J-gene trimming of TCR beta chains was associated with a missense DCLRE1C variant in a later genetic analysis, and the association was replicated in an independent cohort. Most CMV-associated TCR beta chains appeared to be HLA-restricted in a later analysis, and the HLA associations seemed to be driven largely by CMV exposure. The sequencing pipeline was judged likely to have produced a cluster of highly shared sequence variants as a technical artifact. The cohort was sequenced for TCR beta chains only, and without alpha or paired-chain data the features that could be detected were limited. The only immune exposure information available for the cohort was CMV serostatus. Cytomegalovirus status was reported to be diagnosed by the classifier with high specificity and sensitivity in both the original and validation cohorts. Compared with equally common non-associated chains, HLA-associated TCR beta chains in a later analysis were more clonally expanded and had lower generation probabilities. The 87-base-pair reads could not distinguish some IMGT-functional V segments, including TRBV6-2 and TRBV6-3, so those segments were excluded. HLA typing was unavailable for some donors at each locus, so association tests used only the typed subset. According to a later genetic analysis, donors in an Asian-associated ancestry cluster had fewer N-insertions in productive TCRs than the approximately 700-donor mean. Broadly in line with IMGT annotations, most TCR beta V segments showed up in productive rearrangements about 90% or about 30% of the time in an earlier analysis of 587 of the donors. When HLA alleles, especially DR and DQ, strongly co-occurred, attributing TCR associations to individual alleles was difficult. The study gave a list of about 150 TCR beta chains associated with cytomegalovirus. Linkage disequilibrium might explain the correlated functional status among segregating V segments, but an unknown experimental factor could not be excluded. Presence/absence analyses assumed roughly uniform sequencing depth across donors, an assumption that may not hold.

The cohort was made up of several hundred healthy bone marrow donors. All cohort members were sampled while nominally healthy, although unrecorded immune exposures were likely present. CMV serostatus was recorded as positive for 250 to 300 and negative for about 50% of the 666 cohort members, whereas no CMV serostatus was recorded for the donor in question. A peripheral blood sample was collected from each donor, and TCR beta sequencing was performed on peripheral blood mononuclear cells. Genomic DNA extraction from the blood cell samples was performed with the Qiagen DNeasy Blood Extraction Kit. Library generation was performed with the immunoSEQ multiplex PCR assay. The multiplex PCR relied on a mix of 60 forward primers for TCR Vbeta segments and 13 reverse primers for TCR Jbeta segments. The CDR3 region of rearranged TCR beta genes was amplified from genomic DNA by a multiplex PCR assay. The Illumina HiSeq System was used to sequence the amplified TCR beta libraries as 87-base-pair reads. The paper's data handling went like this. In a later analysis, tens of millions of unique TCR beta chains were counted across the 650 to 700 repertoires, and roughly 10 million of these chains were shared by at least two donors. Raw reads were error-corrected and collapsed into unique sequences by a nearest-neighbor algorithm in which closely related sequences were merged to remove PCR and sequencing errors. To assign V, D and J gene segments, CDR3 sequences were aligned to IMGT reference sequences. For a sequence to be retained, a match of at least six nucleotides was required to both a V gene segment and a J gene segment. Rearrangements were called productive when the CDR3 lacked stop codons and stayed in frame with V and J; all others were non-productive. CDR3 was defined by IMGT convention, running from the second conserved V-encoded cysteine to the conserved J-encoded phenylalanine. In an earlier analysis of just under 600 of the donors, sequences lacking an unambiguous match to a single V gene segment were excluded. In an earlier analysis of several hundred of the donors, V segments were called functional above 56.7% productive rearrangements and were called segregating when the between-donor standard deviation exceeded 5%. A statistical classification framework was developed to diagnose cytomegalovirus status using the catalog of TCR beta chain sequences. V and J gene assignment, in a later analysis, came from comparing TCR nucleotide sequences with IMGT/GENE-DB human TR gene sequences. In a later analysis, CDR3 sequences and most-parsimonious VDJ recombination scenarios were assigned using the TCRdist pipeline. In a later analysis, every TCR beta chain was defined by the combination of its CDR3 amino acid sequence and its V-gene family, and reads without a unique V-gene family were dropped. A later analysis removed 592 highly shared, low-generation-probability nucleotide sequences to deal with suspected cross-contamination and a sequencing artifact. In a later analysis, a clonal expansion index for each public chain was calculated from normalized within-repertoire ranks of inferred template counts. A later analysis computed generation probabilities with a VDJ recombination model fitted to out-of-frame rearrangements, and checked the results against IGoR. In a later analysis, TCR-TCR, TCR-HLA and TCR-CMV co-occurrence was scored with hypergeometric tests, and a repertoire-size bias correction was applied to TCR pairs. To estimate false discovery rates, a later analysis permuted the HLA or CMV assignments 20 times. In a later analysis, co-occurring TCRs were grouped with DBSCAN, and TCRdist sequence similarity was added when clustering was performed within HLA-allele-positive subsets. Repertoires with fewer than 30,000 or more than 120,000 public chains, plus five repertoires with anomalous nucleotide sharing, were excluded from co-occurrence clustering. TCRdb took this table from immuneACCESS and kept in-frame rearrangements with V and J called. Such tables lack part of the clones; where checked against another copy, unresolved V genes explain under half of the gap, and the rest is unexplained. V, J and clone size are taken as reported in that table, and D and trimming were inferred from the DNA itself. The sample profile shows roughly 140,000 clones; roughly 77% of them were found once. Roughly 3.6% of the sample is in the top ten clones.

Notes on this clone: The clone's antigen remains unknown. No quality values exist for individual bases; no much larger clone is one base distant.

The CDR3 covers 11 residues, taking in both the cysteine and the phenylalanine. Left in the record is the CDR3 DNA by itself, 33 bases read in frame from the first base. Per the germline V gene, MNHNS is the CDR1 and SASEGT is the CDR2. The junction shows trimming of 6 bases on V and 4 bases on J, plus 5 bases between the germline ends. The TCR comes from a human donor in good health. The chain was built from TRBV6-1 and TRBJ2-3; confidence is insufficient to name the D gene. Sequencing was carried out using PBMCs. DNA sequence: TGTGCCAGCAGCACGGCAGATACGCAGTATTTT. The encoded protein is CASSTADTQYF.